Reported below is one TCR beta chain. Methods used by the authors: Reference gene primer amplification gave nucleated cell count estimates. Data came from immunoSEQ multiplex PCR; TCRdb stores just in-frame clones and leaves some out. V and J calls and clone size come straight from that table; D and trimming were deduced from the DNA. The sample shows about 99,000 clones, roughly 84% of them seen only once. This sample was included in a study of blood T cell repertoires in COVID-19. Turning to the study itself: Acute and convalescent COVID-19 samples came from the United States, Italy and Spain. The analysed material was cDNA or gDNA that came from T cells, B-cell-depleted T cells, or PBMCs.

What was sequenced was peripheral blood. This TCR derives from an older woman in a cohort sampled during active or convalescent COVID-19.

The CDR3 coding sequence is TGCGCCAGCAGTCAATCGTCGCCAGTTAATCAGCCCCAGCATTTT. Its translation is CASSQSSPVNQPQHF. The rearrangement joins TRBV23-1 to TRBJ1-5; D uncertain. TRBV23-1 is annotated as an ORF whose role is uncertain. Trimming left V 0 bases short and J 4 bases short, with 10 bases between. CDR3 size: 15 residues.